Given below is one TCR beta chain in context. Germline CDR1 LNHDA, CDR2 SQIVND (reference sequence). The CDR3 is 14 residues long. Trimming cost V 6 bases and J 0 bases; bases outside gene matches: 5. Sequencing was performed with immunoSEQ multiplex PCR; in TCRdb, only in-frame clones are kept and a portion is missing. The sample includes about 82,000 clones, over 95% of them seen just once. The sample is drawn from a study of technical replicates of blood from a handful of donors. The receptor comes from a human donor in good health. The specimen was T cells isolated from PBMCs. This chain connects TRBV19 to TRBJ2-7, with 7 bases fitting TRBD2. The CDR3 coding sequence is TGTGCCAGTAGAGCTAGCGGCAGCTCCTACGAGCAGTACTTC. Protein sequence: CASRASGSSYEQYF.